This T cell receptor beta chain is from a study of a mutant IDH1 vaccine in newly diagnosed glioma. Study observations and caveats: Vaccination elicited immune responses in roughly 93% of patients.

Indicated time point: week 47, end of study. The investigators gave 300 ug of mutant IDH1 20-mer peptide in each vaccine dose, together with topical imiquimod. Those who donated had recent WHO grade 3 or 4 IDH1-mutant, ATRX-lost astrocytomas. Method: immunoSEQ multiplex PCR; TCRdb's copy keeps in-frame clones and lacks some. This sample has about 11,000 clones, with around 81% found just once. Germline V gene lookup returns CDR1 SGHAT and CDR2 FQNNGV. The J segment lost 1 base and the V segment lost 5 bases, leaving 7 bases of the junction unmatched. The CDR3 totals 15 residues. This clone was recorded a few times. Its cognate antigen is unknown.

The clonotype comes from a man in his thirties or forties with glioma. The material was PBMCs, obtained from a glioma patient whose treatment included an IDH1 peptide vaccine. The V call is TRBV11-2, the J call TRBJ1-1, with TRBD1 identical over 7 bases. This CDR3 reads CASSPTRQGNTEAFF. As DNA, the CDR3 is TGTGCCAGCAGCCCAACGCGACAGGGGAACACTGAAGCTTTCTTT.